A selection of T cell receptor beta chains follows, all from one sample in a study of blood T cell repertoires in COVID-19. Sequenced by immunoSEQ multiplex PCR; TCRdb stores in-frame clones only, minus some. This sample has about 240,000 clones, with approximately 85% found just once. The sequenced sample consisted of peripheral blood. All receptors derive from a man aged 50 to 60 with COVID-19, enrolled during active disease. Both conserved end residues are part of each CDR3. The D gene is left open where the match is weak. Not all rows give a size; the values are once, few, many and, for expanded clones, a class.

V: TRBV5-1
J: TRBJ2-1
size: .
D: TRBD1
DNA: TGCGCCAGCAGCTTAGGACAGGGTCTTCCTACAATGCAGTTCTTC
CDR3: CASSLGQGLPTMQFF

V: TRBV18
J: TRBJ2-1
size: .
D: TRBD2
DNA: TGTGCCAGCTCACCACCGGCGGGGGGGCGAAATGAGCAGTTCTTC
CDR3: CASSPPAGGRNEQFF

V: TRBV6-5
J: TRBJ1-2
size: few
D: TRBD1
DNA: TGTGCCAGCAGAGGGACAGGGGGAGGCGGCTACACCTTC
CDR3: CASRGTGGGGYTF

V: TRBV5-1
J: TRBJ2-3
size: few
D: TRBD1
DNA: TGCGCCAGCCTGTGGGGGACAGATTCAGATACGCAGTATTTT
CDR3: CASLWGTDSDTQYF

V: TRBV7-8
J: TRBJ1-6
size: few
D: TRBD1
DNA: TGTGCCAGCAGCAATATAATTACAGGGGGCATTAATTCACCCCTCCACTTT
CDR3: CASSNIITGGINSPLHF

V: TRBV19
J: TRBJ2-6
size: .
D: .
DNA: TGTGCCAGTAGCCCAACAGGGGCCAACGTCCTGACTTTC
CDR3: CASSPTGANVLTF

V: TRBV6-5
J: TRBJ2-1
size: .
D: TRBD1
DNA: TGTGCCAGCAGACAAGACAGGGGACGAGACAATGAGCAGTTCTTC
CDR3: CASRQDRGRDNEQFF

V: TRBV6-2/TRBV6-3
J: TRBJ2-1
size: .
D: TRBD2
DNA: TGTGCCAGCAGTTATTGGCCGAAAGCGGGGGGGCCTAGTGAGCAGTTCTTC
CDR3: CASSYWPKAGGPSEQFF

V: TRBV12-3/TRBV12-4
J: TRBJ1-3
size: .
D: .
DNA: TGTGCCAGCAGTTTAACTCGAAGAAACACCATATATTTT
CDR3: CASSLTRRNTIYF

V: TRBV19
J: TRBJ2-2
size: .
D: .
DNA: TGTGCCAGTAACCCCGGCCCAGGGGCGAACACCGGGGAGCTGTTTTTT
CDR3: CASNPGPGANTGELFF